The 16 T cell receptor beta chains presented below share a single source sample, sequenced in a study of shared clonotypes between healthy human individuals. Clones were read by immunoSEQ multiplex PCR, and TCRdb kept only the in-frame ones, dropping some. The sample carries fewer than 3 million clones, less than 95% recorded once. Sequencing was done on a sample of naive CD4+ T cells from PBMCs. Subset in this sample: CD45RA+ positively selected. Receptors were obtained from a man aged 18 to 30 in good health. Some clones in this sample may be carry-over from other donors' samples.

The table lists this clone with a count of one. V and J are TRBV4-1 and TRBJ2-7, with 9 bases identical to TRBD2. Germline values: CDR1 MGHRA, CDR2 YSYEKL. This CDR3 comprises 17 residues. V trimming: 4 bases; J trimming: 5 bases; junction bases outside the gene matches: 15. CDR3 region: CASSPFQGILAGHEQYF. DNA of the CDR3: TGCGCCAGCAGCCCATTCCAGGGTATTCTAGCGGGACACGAGCAGTACTTC.

This sequence joins TRBV30 and TRBJ1-1; no clear D. V lost 3 bases and J 4 bases, leaving 18 bases between the germline ends. The germline gives CDR1 GTSNPN, CDR2 SVGIG (reference sequence). The CDR3 is 15 amino acids. For the CDR3, the DNA is TGTGCCTGGAGCTCAGAAGGACTGGGTACCACTGAAGCTTTCTTT. Translated: CAWSSEGLGTTEAFF.

As concerns this clone: Other DNA sequences of this sample code for an identical CDR3. The chain has TRBV18 and TRBJ2-3, with D unresolved. In germline, CDR1 is KGHSH, CDR2 LQKENI. The CDR3 extends over 12 amino acids. Trimming took 3 bases from V and 5 from J, leaving 6 bases between them. CDR3 in amino acids: CASSPSGDTQYF. The CDR3 DNA is TGTGCCAGCTCACCGTCCGGAGATACGCAGTATTTT.

This clone was seen ten or more times. This chain links TRBV2 with TRBJ1-4; 10 bases align to TRBD1. The CDR3 is 14 amino acids. Germline CDR1 and CDR2: SNHLY and FYNNEI. The V and J ends lost 3 bases and 7 bases, in that order; junction bases with no gene match: 2. Written as DNA, the CDR3 is TGTGCCAGCAGTGATCGGACAGGGGGTGAAAAACTGTTTTTT. It codes for CASSDRTGGEKLFF. Together with reference TRBV2 and TRBJ1-4, the CDR3 gives the full variable domain: EPEVTQTPSHQVTQMGQEVILRCVPISNHLYFYWYRQILGQKVEFLVSFYNNEISEKSEIFDDQFSVERPDGSNFTLKIRSTKLEDSAMYFCASSDRTGGEKLFFGSGTQLSVL.

The rearrangement uses TRBV13 and TRBJ2-7; 11 bases are shared with TRBD2. The CDR3 consists of 16 residues. V gave up 4 bases and J gave up 3 bases; unmatched junction bases: 8. CDR1 and CDR2 (germline): PRHDT, FYEKMQ (reference sequence). CDR3 region: CASSSASTSGNYEQYF. CDR3 bases: TGTGCCAGCAGCTCCGCCTCGACTAGCGGGAACTACGAGCAGTACTTC.

The rearrangement links TRBV6-5 to TRBJ2-7; 12 bases match TRBD1. V was clipped by 8 bases and J by 9 bases; unmatched bases: 5. Per germline, CDR1 MNHEY and CDR2 SVGAGI. This CDR3 is 12 amino acids long. The CDR3 spells CASGGQGARQYF. The DNA for the CDR3 is TGTGCCAGCGGGGGACAGGGGGCGCGGCAGTACTTC.

A single count supports this clone. The chain couples TRBV4-2 to TRBJ2-5; tentatively, D is TRBD1 (6 bases). Trimming stripped 0 bases from V and 5 bases from J, with 19 bases between. The CDR3 extends over 17 amino acids. Germline-derived CDR1 and CDR2 are LGHNA and YNFKEQ. CDR3: CASSQEWTTGRIETQYF. The CDR3 region has the DNA TGTGCCAGCAGCCAAGAATGGACAACAGGGCGGATTGAGACCCAGTACTTC.

This clone was detected a few times. The chain recombines TRBV5-1 with TRBJ2-1; 10 bases align to TRBD2. After removal of 0 bases from V and 0 bases from J, the junction contained 3 bases not matched to a gene. CDR3 length equals 17 residues. Germline loops: CDR1 SGHRS, CDR2 YFSETQ. CDR3 amino acids: CASSLALAGPSYNEQFF. CDR3 DNA sequence: TGCGCCAGCAGCTTGGCACTAGCGGGGCCCTCCTACAATGAGCAGTTCTTC.

The genes are TRBV9 and TRBJ1-2; no firm D call. Germline values: CDR1 SGDLS, CDR2 YYNGEE. The CDR3 covers 15 residues. Trimming shortened V by 4 bases and J by 0 bases, and 13 bases separated the two germline ends. CDR3 nucleotides: TGTGCCAGCAGCCCTCCCCTAACAGCTAACTATGGCTACACCTTC. Amino acids: CASSPPLTANYGYTF.

V and J are TRBV11-2 and TRBJ2-7; possibly TRBD1 for D (6 bases). The germline V gene encodes CDR1 SGHAT and CDR2 FQNNGV. Trimming removed 3 bases at V and 0 bases at J, with 12 bases between. The CDR3 has 15 amino acids. The CDR3 spells CASSFDRFSSYEQYF. The CDR3 DNA is TGTGCCAGCAGCTTCGACAGGTTCAGCTCCTACGAGCAGTACTTC.

For the CDR3, the DNA is TGCGCCAGCTTGGGAGGGAGGGCCACAGATACGCAGTATTTT. It specifies CASLGGRATDTQYF. V gene TRBV5-1 combines with J gene TRBJ2-3, with 7 bases identical to TRBD2. V gave up 7 bases and J gave up 2 bases; unmatched junction bases: 7. The CDR3 spans 14 residues. Germline loops: CDR1 SGHRS, CDR2 YFSETQ.

The rearrangement joins TRBV7-5 to TRBJ1-5; TRBD1, the D gene given by the table, was not confirmed from the DNA. TRBV7-5 is shown as a pseudogene. The CDR3 totals 16 residues. CDR3 in DNA: TGTGTCAGAAGCCCCGACACGCCAGGGAGCAATCAGCCCCAGCATTTT. This codes for CVRSPDTPGSNQPQHF.

This clone was observed once. V is TRBV15 and J is TRBJ2-7; 9 nucleotides align to TRBD1. Germline V gene lookup returns CDR1 LNHNV and CDR2 YYDKDF (reference sequence). This CDR3 has 14 amino acids. J lost 4 bases, V lost 3 bases, and 4 bases had no gene match. CDR3 amino acids: CATSSRDRDYEQYF. The CDR3 coding sequence is TGTGCCACCAGCAGCCGGGACAGGGATTACGAGCAGTACTTC.

This rearrangement joins TRBV2 to TRBJ2-1; 12 bases are shared with TRBD2. V was pared by 3 bases and J by 7 bases, with 4 bases of the junction left unmatched. In germline, CDR1 is SNHLY, CDR2 FYNNEI. This CDR3 region has 15 residues. CDR3 bases: TGTGCCAGCAGTGATCGACTAGCGGGAGAAAATGAGCAGTTCTTC. This sequence encodes CASSDRLAGENEQFF.

The chain couples TRBV13 to TRBJ2-7, with 8 bases lining up with TRBD2. There are 15 residues in the CDR3. Germline lookup yields CDR1 PRHDT and CDR2 FYEKMQ (reference sequence). V was clipped by 5 bases and J by 3 bases; unmatched bases: 9. CDR3 in DNA: TGTGCCAGCAGCCACCGGCTAGCGGGCAGCTACGAGCAGTACTTC. It yields the protein CASSHRLAGSYEQYF.

The V gene is TRBV7-9, the J gene TRBJ2-4; D possibly uses TRBD1 or TRBD2 (5 bases each). The CDR3 is 17 residues long. Trimming shortened V by 5 bases and J by 2 bases, and 19 bases separated the two germline ends. The germline V gene encodes CDR1 SEHNR and CDR2 FQNEAQ (reference sequence). DNA of the CDR3: TGTGCCAGCAGCCCGACGGGACGCTCGGGGTCCAAAAACATTCAGTACTTC. Amino acids: CASSPTGRSGSKNIQYF.